A selection of T cell receptor beta chains follows, all from one sample in a study of blood T cell repertoires in COVID-19. Sequencing was performed with immunoSEQ multiplex PCR; in TCRdb, only in-frame clones are kept and a portion is missing. The sample contains about 320,000 clones, more than 90% of which appear only once. Source material: PBMCs or T cells enriched from blood (not recorded which). Receptors were obtained from a woman aged 25 to 45 who had been exposed to COVID-19. Both conserved end residues are trimmed from each CDR3. Each record gives: V gene, D gene, J gene, CDR3 protein. The D gene is left open where the match is weak.

TRBV6-5	NA	TRBJ1-5	AIGRVGNQPQH
TRBV11-1	NA	TRBJ2-2	ASSPGGGVGELF
TRBV7-9	NA	TRBJ2-7	ASSLGQGYLVEQY
TRBV6-2/TRBV6-3	NA	TRBJ2-7	ASSYFLKAGNEQY
TRBV29-1	NA	TRBJ2-1	SVGIGGKVGEQF
TRBV4-2	NA	TRBJ2-1	ASSQDTAGYNEQF
TRBV10-3	TRBD1	TRBJ1-2	AAGLRQGTSIDGYT
TRBV18	NA	TRBJ2-3	ASSPLGGLVDTQY
TRBV27	TRBD1	TRBJ1-6	ASSLWDRSDSPLH
TRBV5-4	TRBD1	TRBJ2-7	ASREGQWSYEQY
TRBV5-1	NA	TRBJ1-4	ASSSTRGSTNEKLF
TRBV11-2	NA	TRBJ1-1	ASSPRAPVADTEAF
TRBV6-5	NA	TRBJ1-1	ASRALTEAF
TRBV6-5	NA	TRBJ2-2	ASRPPTNTGELF
TRBV6-4	TRBD1	TRBJ1-2	ASKVTGANGYT
TRBV18	TRBD1	TRBJ2-1	ASSPQGAGEQF
TRBV29-1	TRBD1	TRBJ1-4	SGGDRVNEKLF